These 15 T cell receptor beta chains share one sample of origin, sequenced in a study of sequential checkpoint blockade in melanoma. Profiled with immunoSEQ multiplex PCR; TCRdb holds only in-frame clones, not every one. The data show about 9,600 clones, 25% to 30% seen once. As for treatment: randomized to nivolumab then ipilimumab (arm A) or the reverse (arm B). This specimen consisted of tumor tissue (inferred from file names), obtained from a patient given nivolumab and ipilimumab in sequence. These receptors were obtained from a human donor with melanoma.

This clone was recorded a few times. This sequence joins TRBV11-3 and TRBJ2-1; no firm D call. Trimming stripped 5 bases from V and 2 bases from J, with 13 bases between. The V gene's germline CDR1 is SGHNT and CDR2 YENEEA. The CDR3 consists of 15 residues. The CDR3 region is CASSTASGTYNEQFF. The CDR3 nucleotides read TGTGCCAGCAGCACGGCGTCGGGCACCTACAATGAGCAGTTCTTC.

This chain uses TRBV11-3 with TRBJ1-2, with a tentative D call TRBD1 (5 bases). This CDR3 has 15 amino acids. Germline loops: CDR1 SGHNT, CDR2 YENEEA. V lost 3 bases and J 3 bases, leaving 14 bases between the germline ends. Here the CDR3 DNA reads TGTGCCAGCAGCTTGTCAGGGTGGGGTGACTATGGCTACACCTTC. Translating it yields CASSLSGWGDYGYTF.

The chain joins TRBV11-3 to TRBJ1-2, with TRBD1 identical over 11 bases. Germline V CDR1 and CDR2: SGHNT, YENEEA. V gave up 3 bases and J gave up 8 bases; unmatched junction bases: 14. This CDR3 comprises 17 residues. The CDR3 sequence is CASSFPQPGQGVWGYTF. For the CDR3, the DNA is TGTGCCAGCAGCTTCCCTCAACCGGGACAGGGGGTGTGGGGCTACACCTTC. The full variable domain, with the rest looked up from reference TRBV11-3 and TRBJ1-2, is EAGVVQSPRYKIIEKKQPVAFWCNPISGHNTLYWYLQNLGQGPELLIRYENEEAVDDSQLPKDRFSAERLKGVDSTLKIQPAELGDSAVYLCASSFPQPGQGVWGYTFGSGTRLTVV.

This clone was picked up a small number of times. This chain links TRBV5-1 with TRBJ1-1; a possible D gene is TRBD1 (5 bases). Trimming shortened V by 5 bases and J by 0 bases, and 11 bases separated the two germline ends. CDR1 is SGHRS and CDR2 is YFSETQ in the germline V gene. The CDR3 covers 14 residues. This CDR3 is CASRRQLMNTEAFF. DNA for the CDR3: TGCGCCAGCAGGAGACAGCTAATGAACACTGAAGCTTTCTTT.

The rearrangement uses TRBV19 and TRBJ1-6, with D perhaps TRBD1 (6 bases). Looked up from germline, CDR1 is LNHDA and CDR2 is SQIVND (reference sequence). The CDR3 length is 18 residues. The V gene lost 3 bases and the J gene lost 5 bases, with 20 bases spanning the gap. The CDR3 here is CASSMGPPDSYNNSPLHF. In nucleotides, the CDR3 is TGTGCCAGTAGTATGGGGCCCCCGGACAGCTACAATAATTCACCCCTCCACTTT.

The V call is TRBV6-8, the J call TRBJ1-3; D not certain. This CDR3 spans 14 amino acids. The germline V gene encodes CDR1 MNHGY and CDR2 SAAAGT. Trimming pared 7 bases from V and 2 bases from J, leaving 12 bases between. The CDR3 bases are TGTGCCAGCACTCAAGCGGGAACTGGAAACACCATATATTTT. Translated, it gives CASTQAGTGNTIYF.

This clone is termed medium-sized. The V gene is TRBV6-1, the J gene TRBJ1-5; D is perhaps TRBD1 (5 bases). V shed 0 bases and J shed 7 bases, with 13 bases lying between them. Germline V lookup: CDR1 MNHNS, CDR2 SASEGT. This CDR3 spans 15 amino acids. The DNA for the CDR3 is TGTGCCAGCAGTGAAGCCTTCACGTCAGGGCAGCCCCAGCATTTT. Amino acids: CASSEAFTSGQPQHF.

This clone appeared a few times. The chain joins TRBV7-2 to TRBJ1-1, with 7 bases matching TRBD1. The CDR3 is 13 amino acids. V dropped 5 bases and J dropped 1; count of bases not matched to a gene: 1. From germline, CDR1 is SGHTA and CDR2 FQGNSA. As DNA, the CDR3 is TGTGCCAGCAGCCGGGACAGGAACACTGAAGCTTTCTTT. It translates to CASSRDRNTEAFF.

This clone has only a few counts. This chain uses TRBV6-8 with TRBJ1-2; unclear D gene. The germline gives CDR1 MNHGY, CDR2 SAAAGT. The CDR3 sequence is 12 residues long. Trimming stripped 10 bases from V and 1 base from J, with 10 bases between. CDR3 DNA sequence: TGTGCCATTGCAGAAAATAACTATGGCTACACCTTC. As protein: CAIAENNYGYTF.

By share, this clone counts as medium-sized (0.01 to 0.1%). In DNA form, the CDR3 reads TGTGCCAGCAGCGCCCGGAAAGGGACCTTCTCTGGAAACACCATATATTTT. Amino acids: CASSARKGTFSGNTIYF. The chain couples TRBV11-3 to TRBJ1-3, with D maybe TRBD1 (5 bases). V was trimmed by 5 bases and J by 0 bases, leaving 17 bases between them. The CDR3 is 17 residues long. The V gene's germline CDR1 is SGHNT and CDR2 YENEEA. The full variable domain, in which reference TRBV11-3 and TRBJ1-3 provide the parts outside the CDR3, is EAGVVQSPRYKIIEKKQPVAFWCNPISGHNTLYWYLQNLGQGPELLIRYENEEAVDDSQLPKDRFSAERLKGVDSTLKIQPAELGDSAVYLCASSARKGTFSGNTIYFGEGSWLTVV.

This clone has just a few counts. The CDR3: CASSYSRWNTEAFF. CDR3 nucleotides: TGTGCCAGCAGTTACAGTAGGTGGAACACTGAAGCTTTCTTT. The J gene is TRBJ1-1, the V gene TRBV6-8; D gene ambiguous. CDR3 length equals 14 residues. Germline CDR1 is MNHGY and CDR2 is SAAAGT. With 2 bases removed from V and 1 base from J, the gap between germline ends came to 8 bases.

This clone was seen many times. CDR3 coding DNA: TGTGCCAGCAGCTTAGGACAGGGGGTTTCTAGCTATGGCTACACCTTC. Translation: CASSLGQGVSSYGYTF. The chain joins TRBV7-4 to TRBJ1-2; TRBD1 aligns across 9 bases. From germline, CDR1 is SGHVT and CDR2 SQSDAQ. Germline trimming cut 1 base from V and 4 bases from J; bases unmatched to any gene: 7. CDR3 length: 16 amino acids.

The rearrangement links TRBV11-3 to TRBJ1-1; TRBD1 matches at 11 bases. Per the germline V gene, CDR1 is SGHNT and CDR2 is YENEEA. The CDR3 runs 15 residues. V lost 5 bases and J lost 2; bases outside the gene matches: 4. In DNA, the CDR3 is TGTGCCAGCAGCCGGACAGGGGGCTCAAACACTGAAGCTTTCTTT. It codes for CASSRTGGSNTEAFF.

This clone was detected a few times. The chain employs TRBV6-8 and TRBJ1-2; D is uncertain. Germline V CDR1 and CDR2: MNHGY, SAAAGT. V lost 4 bases to trimming and J lost 0 bases, with 9 bases between them. The CDR3 covers 14 residues. CDR3 coding DNA: TGTGCCAGCAGTTTCCTGGTGTCTAACTATGGCTACACCTTC. Amino acid sequence: CASSFLVSNYGYTF.

This clone is labeled hyperexpanded (1% or more). The V call is TRBV6-8, the J call TRBJ2-1, with 10 bases aligning to TRBD2. The CDR3 has 16 amino acids. With V trimmed by 1 base and J by 7 bases, 7 bases remained unmatched. In germline, CDR1 is MNHGY, CDR2 SAAAGT. The DNA for the CDR3 is TGTGCCAGCAGTTACTTTTCTAGCGGGGGAATTAATGAGCAGTTCTTC. Protein product: CASSYFSSGGINEQFF.